This T cell receptor beta chain was identified in a study of HIV-infected patients and healthy controls. Findings and caveats of the study: Diversity differences between study cohorts were not due to their slight age and sex differences. HIV-infected patients and controls differed significantly in mean usage of eight alpha and eight beta V genes. Significantly higher mean Gini indices appeared in HIV-infected repertoires, possibly reflecting oligoclonality.

This CDR3 has 11 residues. The V end was cut by 3 bases, the J end by 9 bases, with 6 bases between. Of note for this clonotype: Its specificity is not known.

cDNA was made from roughly 500 ng RNA using alpha and beta constant primers. Each of the alpha and beta chains got its own library through chain-specific third strand synthesis with indices. TCRdb reprocessed the 5' RACE reads with MiXCR, giving one entry per CDR3 protein. In the table there are 15,000 to 20,000 distinct CDR3 sequences, around 10% of which are singletons. All unsorted peripheral T cells were captured because whole blood was used without fractionation. The genes are TRBV12-3 or TRBV12-4 and TRBJ1-5; D gene uncertain. The receptor comes from an adult in good health. The sequenced sample consisted of blood. For the CDR3, the DNA is TGTGCCAGCAGTTTGAAAGGGCCCCAGCATTTT. This codes for CASSLKGPQHF.